The next 21 T cell receptor beta chains were all read from a single sample in a study of shared clonotypes between healthy human individuals. Clones were sequenced by immunoSEQ multiplex PCR, and TCRdb holds only the in-frame ones, with some missing. Found here are over 95,000 clones, 68% of them singletons; the top ten hold 24%. The sequencing sample was made of memory CD8+ T cells sorted from blood. Regarding subset: CD45RO+ cells pooled with CCR7-negative TemRA cells. The origin of the receptors is a woman aged 25 to 39 in good health.

The chain employs TRBV19 and TRBJ2-2, with D possibly TRBD1 on 6 matching bases. The CDR3 is made up of 17 amino acids. Trimming shortened V by 2 bases and J by 5 bases, and 18 bases separated the two germline ends. Germline loops: CDR1 LNHDA, CDR2 SQIVND (reference sequence). This CDR3 is CASSISPYRVGTGELFF. CDR3 DNA sequence: TGTGCCAGTAGTATATCCCCCTACAGGGTGGGGACCGGGGAGCTGTTTTTT.

The V call is TRBV9, the J call TRBJ2-7; TRBD2 matches 10 bases. CDR3 size: 15 residues. CDR1 is SGDLS and CDR2 is YYNGEE in the germline V gene. V was pared by 4 bases and J by 6 bases, with 10 bases of the junction left unmatched. CDR3 coding DNA: TGTGCCAGCAGCTACTCCGGAGTAGCGGGAGGCGAGCAGTACTTC. Protein product: CASSYSGVAGGEQYF.

The rearrangement links TRBV9 to TRBJ2-6; no firm D call. CDR3 length equals 15 residues. With 3 bases removed from V and 2 bases from J, the gap between germline ends came to 9 bases. From germline, CDR1 is SGDLS and CDR2 YYNGEE. The CDR3 is CASSARMTGANVLTF. CDR3 DNA sequence: TGTGCCAGCAGCGCACGTATGACTGGGGCCAACGTCCTGACTTTC.

The J gene is TRBJ2-5, the V gene TRBV9, with D unresolved. The ends were cut back, 0 bases at V and 1 base at J, with 4 bases in the middle. Germline V gene lookup returns CDR1 SGDLS and CDR2 YYNGEE. The length of the CDR3 is 13 residues. As DNA, the CDR3 is TGTGCCAGCAGCGTAGAGACCCAAGAGACCCAGTACTTC. This translates into CASSVETQETQYF.

This clone has a count of ten or more. The rearrangement links TRBV10-3 to TRBJ2-7; 7 positions agree with TRBD1. In germline, CDR1 is ENHRY, CDR2 SYGVKD. V trimming: 3 bases; J trimming: 3 bases; junction bases outside the gene matches: 11. The CDR3 totals 16 residues. The chain's CDR3 is CAISDPTGTTHYEQYF. DNA for the CDR3: TGTGCCATCAGTGACCCGACAGGGACGACCCACTACGAGCAGTACTTC.

V is TRBV4-1 and J is TRBJ2-1; TRBD2 is a possible D gene (5 bases). Deletions cut 4 bases from V and 3 bases from J, with 22 bases between. CDR1 is MGHRA, CDR2 YSYEKL, per germline. The CDR3 is 18 amino acids. The CDR3 loop is CASSPRDLGESIYNEQFF. The DNA for the CDR3 is TGCGCCAGCAGCCCAAGGGATCTTGGGGAGTCGATCTACAATGAGCAGTTCTTC.

The chain carries TRBV9 and TRBJ1-1; possibly TRBD1 for D (5 bases). The CDR3 covers 14 residues. V lost 0 bases and J 4 bases, leaving 10 bases between the germline ends. CDR1 and CDR2 (germline): SGDLS, YYNGEE. CDR3 in amino acids: CASSVGGSGTEAFF. DNA for the CDR3: TGTGCCAGCAGCGTAGGGGGGTCGGGCACTGAAGCTTTCTTT. The complete variable domain, with remaining parts taken from reference TRBV9 and TRBJ1-1, reads DSGVTQTPKHLITATGQRVTLRCSPRSGDLSVYWYQQSLDQGLQFLIQYYNGEERAKGNILERFSAQQFPDLHSELNLSSLELGDSALYFCASSVGGSGTEAFFGQGTRLTVV.

The chain joins TRBV7-9 to TRBJ2-1; 9 bases match TRBD1. V lost 2 bases and J lost 3; bases outside the gene matches: 5. This CDR3 contains 16 residues. Germline values: CDR1 SEHNR, CDR2 FQNEAQ (reference sequence). The CDR3 DNA reads TGTGCCAGCAGCTTACCAACAGGGGGCCTCTACAATGAGCAGTTCTTC. Encoded protein: CASSLPTGGLYNEQFF. The full variable domain, rest sourced from reference TRBV7-9 and TRBJ2-1, is DTGVSQNPRHKITKRGQNVTFRCDPISEHNRLYWYRQTLGQGPEFLTYFQNEAQLEKSRLLSDRFSAERPKGSFSTLEIQRTEQGDSAMYLCASSLPTGGLYNEQFFGPGTRLTVL.

This clone was seen a handful of times. This chain connects TRBV6-1 to TRBJ2-3, with 7 bases identical to TRBD2. CDR1 is MNHNS and CDR2 is SASEGT in the germline V gene. V lost 2 bases and J lost 0; bases outside the gene matches: 11. The CDR3 runs to 18 residues. The CDR3 protein is CASSERASGAGSTDTQYF. CDR3 bases: TGTGCCAGCAGTGAACGGGCTAGCGGAGCGGGGAGCACAGATACGCAGTATTTT.

V gene TRBV5-6 combines with J gene TRBJ2-6; D remains ambiguous. The CDR3 has 15 residues. CDR1 SGHDT and CDR2 YYEEEE come from the germline V gene. V lost 0 bases and J 2 bases, leaving 6 bases between the germline ends. The CDR3 DNA reads as TGTGCCAGCAGCTTGGAGACGGCTGGGGCCAACGTCCTGACTTTC. Amino acids: CASSLETAGANVLTF.

The gene calls are TRBV19 and TRBJ2-5; 8 positions match TRBD2. Unmatched junction bases numbered 10, after V lost 4 bases and J lost 3 bases. The CDR3 contains 16 residues. Germline loops: CDR1 LNHDA, CDR2 SQIVND (reference sequence). This CDR3 is CASSNRLDSGEETQYF. CDR3 coding DNA: TGTGCCAGTAGTAATAGACTGGATAGCGGGGAAGAGACCCAGTACTTC.

This chain joins TRBV7-9 and TRBJ1-2, with no clear D. The CDR3 covers 15 residues. The V gene's germline CDR1 is SEHNR and CDR2 FQNEAQ (reference sequence). Trimming removed 5 bases from V and 9 bases from J, with 22 bases in between. For the CDR3, the DNA is TGTGCCAGCAGCCCGCTGGACGGCTCCCCCGGGAGCTACACCTTC. It codes for CASSPLDGSPGSYTF.

The chain links TRBV19 to TRBJ1-5; no reliable D call. V dropped 1 base and J dropped 2 bases, with 12 bases sitting between them. The CDR3 length is 16 residues. From germline, CDR1 is LNHDA and CDR2 SQIVND (reference sequence). The CDR3 sequence is CASSIGRTKGNQPQHF. The CDR3 bases are TGTGCCAGTAGTATAGGGCGCACCAAGGGCAATCAGCCCCAGCATTTT.

This clone was observed once. The rearrangement joins TRBV6-4 to TRBJ2-7; TRBD2 might be the D (5 bases). Trimming stripped 6 bases from V and 0 bases from J, with 12 bases between. The germline gives CDR1 MRHNA, CDR2 SNTAGT. The CDR3 length is 14 residues. CDR3 residues: CASSLTGSSYEQYF. The CDR3 coding sequence is TGTGCCAGCAGCTTAACGGGGAGCTCCTACGAGCAGTACTTC.

This chain uses TRBV28 with TRBJ2-7; D assignment may be TRBD1 or TRBD2 (5 bases each). Germline V gives CDR1 MDHEN, CDR2 SYDVKM. The CDR3 contains 18 residues. Trimming cost V 3 bases and J 3 bases, with 24 bases left between them. DNA for the CDR3: TGTGCCAGCAGTTTGGGGGTCATTCGCCGTCCGCTTTTCTACGAGCAGTACTTC. Translated, it gives CASSLGVIRRPLFYEQYF.

The rearrangement uses TRBV6-1 and TRBJ2-1; 13 bases map to TRBD2. Germline CDR1 MNHNS, CDR2 SASEGT. This CDR3 has 15 amino acids. The ends lost 6 bases at V and 6 bases at J; junction bases unmatched: 5. DNA of the CDR3: TGTGCCAGCAGCCCGGGACTAGCGGGGTCCAATGAGCAGTTCTTC. This sequence encodes CASSPGLAGSNEQFF.

This clone was seen only once. The V gene is TRBV7-2, the J gene TRBJ2-2, with D perhaps TRBD1 (6 bases). Germline-derived CDR1 and CDR2 are SGHTA and FQGNSA. CDR3 length: 14 residues. V shed 5 bases and J shed 1 base, with 8 bases lying between them. CDR3 residues: CASSQTGNTGELFF. The CDR3 DNA sequence: TGTGCCAGCAGCCAGACAGGGAACACCGGGGAGCTGTTTTTT.

This clone is a singleton in its sample. The chain carries TRBV28 and TRBJ2-7; D may match TRBD1 or TRBD2 (6 bases each). The germline V and J ends were trimmed by 8 bases and 1 base, with 21 bases remaining between them. Germline V gives CDR1 MDHEN, CDR2 SYDVKM. The CDR3 sequence is 16 residues long. The CDR3 here is CASRIEQGRLSYEQYF. The DNA of the CDR3 is TGTGCCAGCCGCATCGAGCAGGGGAGGCTTTCCTACGAGCAGTACTTC.

The table lists this clone with many counts. The gene calls are TRBV11-2 and TRBJ2-1; 13 positions agree with TRBD2. The junction had 11 bases not matched to a gene; V was cut back by 0 bases and J by 9 bases. The CDR3 covers 18 residues. Germline V gene data show CDR1 as SGHAT and CDR2 as FQNNGV. Here the CDR3 reads CASSLEGKLAGGPREQFF. For the CDR3, the DNA is TGTGCCAGCAGCTTAGAGGGGAAACTAGCGGGAGGGCCCCGTGAGCAGTTCTTC.

J is TRBJ2-5 and V is TRBV19, with 7 bases fitting TRBD2. Per the germline V gene, CDR1 is LNHDA and CDR2 is SQIVND (reference sequence). CDR3 length: 16 amino acids. J gave up 4 bases and V 5 bases, and 13 bases lay outside the gene matches. The CDR3 reads CASSAKTSREVETQYF. CDR3 bases: TGTGCCAGTAGTGCCAAGACTAGCAGAGAGGTAGAGACCCAGTACTTC.

This clone occurred a few times. The V call is TRBV2, the J call TRBJ2-7; 10 bases align to TRBD2. The CDR3 is made up of 14 amino acids. The germline V gene has CDR1 SNHLY and CDR2 FYNNEI. With V trimmed by 5 bases and J by 4 bases, 5 bases remained unmatched. The chain's CDR3 is CASSPLAGAYEQYF. The CDR3 region has the DNA TGTGCCAGCAGTCCCCTAGCGGGAGCGTACGAGCAGTACTTC.